Each of the 31 T cell receptor beta chains below was sequenced from the same sample in a study of CD8+ T cells in alopecia areata. As for treatment: oral pan-JAK inhibitor, 5-10 mg twice daily. Sequencing relied on a cDNA template that was reverse transcribed from extracted RNA. Profiled with immunoSEQ multiplex PCR; TCRdb holds only in-frame clones, not every one. The table shows about 220,000 clones, with around 57% occurring only once. This sample comprised CD4+ T cells sorted from blood, obtained at week 4, from a patient treated with tofacitinib. These receptors were obtained from a human donor with alopecia areata.

V usage is TRBV2 and J usage is TRBJ2-7, with D maybe TRBD1 (5 bases). V was cut by 6 bases and J by 2 bases, with 14 bases left in between. The germline gives CDR1 SNHLY, CDR2 FYNNEI. The CDR3 length is 14 residues. The CDR3 loop is CASRGYTGAYEQYF. CDR3 sequence (DNA): TGTGCCAGCAGAGGATATACAGGAGCCTACGAGCAGTACTTC.

The genes are TRBV4-1 and TRBJ1-1, with 7 positions matching TRBD1. CDR3 length equals 13 residues. J lost 6 bases, V lost 5 bases, and 6 bases had no gene match. Germline V lookup: CDR1 MGHRA, CDR2 YSYEKL. CDR3 residues: CASSFPDRPEAFF. The CDR3 bases are TGCGCCAGCAGCTTTCCGGACAGGCCTGAAGCTTTCTTT.

The table lists this clone with a few counts. This chain links TRBV6-1 with TRBJ1-5; D remains unclear. The CDR3 sequence is 15 residues long. Germline lookup yields CDR1 MNHNS and CDR2 SASEGT. The V end lost 0 bases, the J end lost 7 bases, and 13 bases lay between the germline ends. The DNA for the CDR3 is TGTGCCAGCAGTGAAGCTTGGGGATCACCGCAGCCCCAGCATTTT. Its protein is CASSEAWGSPQPQHF.

A single count supports this clone. This sequence joins TRBV18 and TRBJ2-3; D perhaps matches TRBD1 (6 bases). The germline gives CDR1 KGHSH, CDR2 LQKENI. V was shortened by 2 bases and J by 6 bases, with 9 bases between the two germline ends. This CDR3 comprises 13 residues. CDR3 nucleotides: TGTGCCAGCTCACCAACCACAGGGGATACGCAGTATTTT. Amino acid sequence: CASSPTTGDTQYF.

The sample holds one count of this clone. The V call is TRBV9, the J call TRBJ1-2, with TRBD1 matching over 8 bases. The V gene's germline CDR1 is SGDLS and CDR2 YYNGEE. V shed 3 bases, J shed 9 bases, and the junction held 7 bases outside the gene matches. The CDR3 length is 13 residues. The DNA of the CDR3 is TGTGCCAGCAGCGAGACAGGGGCAGGGCGCTACACCTTC. Its protein is CASSETGAGRYTF.

The chain carries TRBV29-1 and TRBJ2-5; D might be TRBD2 (5 bases). The germline V and J ends were trimmed by 5 bases and 5 bases, with 15 bases remaining between them. The CDR3 contains 13 residues. Germline V gives CDR1 SQVTM, CDR2 ANQGSEA. The CDR3 sequence is CSVQVISGETQYF. The CDR3 bases are TGCAGCGTTCAGGTGATATCGGGGGAGACCCAGTACTTC.

The chain combines TRBV15 with TRBJ2-3; D might be TRBD1 (6 bases). There are 19 residues in the CDR3. The V end lost 0 bases, the J end lost 2 bases, and 21 bases lay between the germline ends. The germline V gene has CDR1 LNHNV and CDR2 YYDKDF (reference sequence). CDR3 sequence (DNA): TGTGCCACCAGCAGAGATCGGGCAAACAGGGTGCGGGTCACAGATACGCAGTATTTT. It specifies CATSRDRANRVRVTDTQYF.

The chain carries TRBV30 and TRBJ2-1, with D unclear. Germline-derived CDR1 and CDR2 are GTSNPN and SVGIG (reference sequence). The CDR3 loop spans 14 amino acids. V was trimmed by 3 bases and J by 8 bases, leaving 17 bases between them. CDR3 bases: TGTGCCTGGAGGTACAGTCAGGTTGTCGATGAGCAGTTCTTC. Translating gives CAWRYSQVVDEQFF. The whole variable domain, filled in from reference TRBV30 and TRBJ2-1, reads SQTIHQWPATLVQPVGSPLSLECTVEGTSNPNLYWYRQAAGRGLQLLFYSVGIGQISSEVPQNLSASRPQDRQFILSSKKLLLSDSGFYLCAWRYSQVVDEQFFGPGTRLTVL.

This chain uses TRBV5-6 with TRBJ2-1, with D tentatively TRBD1 or TRBD2 (6 bases each). Germline assignment: CDR1 SGHDT and CDR2 YYEEEE. V was shortened by 4 bases and J by 13 bases, with 18 bases between the two germline ends. The CDR3 loop spans 13 amino acids. The DNA for the CDR3 is TGTGCCAGCAGCGGAGGGCCCGGACAGCCCCAGTTCTTC. It specifies CASSGGPGQPQFF.

This clone appeared a few times. The chain uses TRBV11-2 and TRBJ2-2, with D perhaps TRBD1 (6 bases). The CDR3 contains 15 residues. V lost 5 bases, J lost 0 bases, and 10 bases lay in between. Germline loops: CDR1 SGHAT, CDR2 FQNNGV. The CDR3 here is CASSPQGSNTGELFF. DNA for the CDR3: TGTGCCAGCAGCCCACAGGGATCGAACACCGGGGAGCTGTTTTTT.

Sample share makes this clone medium-sized (0.01 to 0.1%). This chain uses TRBV28 with TRBJ2-3; TRBD1 is a possible D gene (6 bases). V was pared by 2 bases and J by 0 bases, with 12 bases between. CDR3 size: 16 residues. Looked up from germline, CDR1 is MDHEN and CDR2 is SYDVKM. The DNA of the CDR3 is TGTGCCAGCAGTTTACCCACAGGGAAGAGCACAGATACGCAGTATTTT. Encoded protein: CASSLPTGKSTDTQYF.

In the case of this clone: Other DNA sequences in the same sample also yield this CDR3. The chain couples TRBV30 to TRBJ1-5; the D gene is possibly TRBD1 (5 bases). Trimming cost V 1 base and J 1 base, with 5 bases left between them. CDR3 size: 13 residues. Germline CDR1 GTSNPN, CDR2 SVGIG (reference sequence). The CDR3 nucleotides read TGTGCCTGGAGTGGACAGAGCAATCAGCCCCAGCATTTT. Its protein product is CAWSGQSNQPQHF.

The chain recombines TRBV29-1 with TRBJ1-1; D possibly corresponds to TRBD1 (5 bases). The CDR3 runs to 12 residues. Germline V gene lookup returns CDR1 SQVTM and CDR2 ANQGSEA. V dropped 8 bases and J dropped 6 bases, with 16 bases sitting between them. The CDR3 loop reads CSSRGQGSEAFF. The DNA for the CDR3 is TGCAGCTCGAGAGGGCAGGGTTCTGAAGCTTTCTTT.

The sample holds one count of this clone. The rearrangement links TRBV5-1 to TRBJ2-1, with a tentative D call TRBD2 (5 bases). Trimming removed 3 bases at V and 9 bases at J, with 16 bases between. From germline, CDR1 is SGHRS and CDR2 YFSETQ. This CDR3 contains 14 residues. CDR3 DNA sequence: TGCGCCAGCAGCTCCCGGGGAGCTCCGAGTGAGCAGTTCTTC. Translated: CASSSRGAPSEQFF.

This clone was detected only a few times. The chain has TRBV7-4 and TRBJ2-7; 8 bases map to TRBD1. The CDR3 contains 15 residues. V gave up 5 bases and J gave up 4 bases; unmatched junction bases: 10. The germline gives CDR1 SGHVT, CDR2 SQSDAQ. CDR3 loop: CASSALVRQGYEQYF. The CDR3 DNA reads as TGTGCCAGCAGCGCCCTTGTTCGACAGGGGTACGAGCAGTACTTC.

This clone was seen more than once but under ten times. The identical CDR3 is also encoded by other nucleotide sequences in the sample. CDR3 in amino acids: CASSYDSYNEQFF. The CDR3 region has the DNA TGTGCCAGCAGTTACGACAGCTACAATGAGCAGTTCTTC. V is TRBV6-5 and J is TRBJ2-1, with a possible D match to TRBD1 (5 bases). Germline V gene data show CDR1 as MNHEY and CDR2 as SVGAGI. The CDR3 extends over 13 amino acids. Trimming left V 2 bases short and J 3 bases short, with 5 bases between.

This clone was found a few times. The chain combines TRBV7-2 with TRBJ1-2, with TRBD1 matching 10 bases. CDR1 is SGHTA and CDR2 is FQGNSA in the germline V gene. CDR3 size: 14 residues. After removal of 3 bases from V and 5 bases from J, the junction contained 3 bases not matched to a gene. Here the CDR3 DNA reads TGTGCCAGCAGCTTGGACAGGGGGAAGTATGGCTACACCTTC. Translated: CASSLDRGKYGYTF.

The genes are TRBV5-1 and TRBJ2-7; D assignment may be TRBD1 or TRBD2 (5 bases each). CDR3 length: 16 residues. V lost 4 bases, J lost 5 bases, and 22 bases lay in between. Germline V gives CDR1 SGHRS, CDR2 YFSETQ. The CDR3 DNA is TGCGCCAGCAGCACGGGGACCGGGACGATCCTTAACGAGCAGTACTTC. Its protein product is CASSTGTGTILNEQYF.

V gene TRBV5-6 combines with J gene TRBJ1-1; possibly TRBD1 for D (6 bases). The V gene lost 2 bases and the J gene lost 0 bases, with 14 bases spanning the gap. Germline V lookup: CDR1 SGHDT, CDR2 YYEEEE. This CDR3 has 16 residues. Here the CDR3 reads CASSLDRGNMNTEAFF. In DNA, the CDR3 is TGTGCCAGCAGCTTAGATAGGGGGAACATGAACACTGAAGCTTTCTTT.

The V gene is TRBV29-1, the J gene TRBJ2-6; D is unresolved. Germline values: CDR1 SQVTM, CDR2 ANQGSEA. The germline V and J ends were trimmed by 5 bases and 1 base, with 6 bases remaining between them. The CDR3 covers 13 residues. The CDR3: CSVTQSGANVLTF. In DNA, the CDR3 is TGCAGCGTTACTCAATCTGGGGCCAACGTCCTGACTTTC. The complete variable domain, with remaining parts taken from reference TRBV29-1 and TRBJ2-6, reads SAVISQKPSRDICQRGTSLTIQCQVDSQVTMMFWYRQQPGQSLTLIATANQGSEATYESGFVIDKFPISRPNLTFSTLTVSNMSPEDSSIYLCSVTQSGANVLTFGAGSRLTVL.

This clone was detected a few times. The chain couples TRBV29-1 to TRBJ2-4, with D tentatively TRBD2 (5 bases). This CDR3 has 12 amino acids. Germline V lookup: CDR1 SQVTM, CDR2 ANQGSEA. V lost 7 bases and J lost 5, with 12 bases in between. CDR3 amino acids: CSGRLPENIQYF. In DNA form, the CDR3 reads TGCAGCGGCCGACTACCTGAAAACATTCAGTACTTC. The full variable domain, in which reference TRBV29-1 and TRBJ2-4 provide the parts outside the CDR3, is SAVISQKPSRDICQRGTSLTIQCQVDSQVTMMFWYRQQPGQSLTLIATANQGSEATYESGFVIDKFPISRPNLTFSTLTVSNMSPEDSSIYLCSGRLPENIQYFGAGTRLSVL.

V usage is TRBV29-1 and J usage is TRBJ2-3; D assignment may be TRBD1 or TRBD2 (5 bases each). Trimming stripped 6 bases from V and 0 bases from J, with 13 bases between. This CDR3 comprises 14 residues. The germline V gene encodes CDR1 SQVTM and CDR2 ANQGSEA. CDR3 residues: CSVPRGGSTDTQYF. As DNA, the CDR3 is TGCAGCGTCCCCCGGGGCGGGAGCACAGATACGCAGTATTTT.

This clone was seen a few times. The rearrangement uses TRBV6-6 and TRBJ2-7; D is unresolved. This CDR3 has 11 amino acids. Trimming pared 5 bases from V and 6 bases from J, leaving 8 bases between. Germline values: CDR1 MNHNY, CDR2 SVGAGI (reference sequence). DNA of the CDR3: TGTGCCAGCAGTGTTGGACGCGAGCAGTACTTC. This encodes CASSVGREQYF.

The sample holds a few counts of this clone. The chain employs TRBV7-2 and TRBJ2-1, with 10 bases fitting TRBD2. V trimming: 1 base; J trimming: 0 bases; junction bases outside the gene matches: 6. CDR1 and CDR2 from the germline V gene are SGHTA and FQGNSA. This CDR3 has 18 residues. CDR3 sequence reads: CASSLVPSGGSSYNEQFF. The CDR3 nucleotides read TGTGCCAGCAGCTTAGTTCCTAGCGGGGGTAGCTCCTACAATGAGCAGTTCTTC.

Concerning this clone itself: Other DNA sequences in the sample encode the same CDR3. The rearrangement joins TRBV29-1 to TRBJ2-5, with 8 bases identical to TRBD1. Looked up from germline, CDR1 is SQVTM and CDR2 is ANQGSEA. V lost 7 bases, J lost 4 bases, and 17 bases stayed unmatched. The CDR3 runs to 16 residues. The CDR3 protein is CSAVPGQGATRETQYF. For the CDR3, the DNA is TGCAGCGCCGTCCCGGGGCAGGGGGCGACCCGAGAGACCCAGTACTTC.

The rearrangement links TRBV6-5 to TRBJ1-1; D remains ambiguous. V was pared by 7 bases and J by 0 bases, with 3 bases between. CDR1 is MNHEY, CDR2 SVGAGI, per germline. The CDR3 covers 11 residues. Here the CDR3 reads CASTLNTEAFF. CDR3 DNA: TGTGCCAGCACGCTGAACACTGAAGCTTTCTTT.

The rearrangement uses TRBV5-6 and TRBJ2-4; a weak D match, TRBD1 (6 bases). Trimming removed 4 bases from V and 4 bases from J, with 15 bases in between. Germline loops: CDR1 SGHDT, CDR2 YYEEEE. This CDR3 contains 15 residues. CDR3 sequence reads: CASSPLGATKNIQYF. The CDR3 DNA is TGTGCCAGCAGCCCGCTGGGGGCAACAAAAAACATTCAGTACTTC.

The chain carries TRBV30 and TRBJ2-5; tentatively, D is TRBD1 (5 bases). The CDR3 is 12 residues long. V lost 1 base to trimming and J lost 5 bases, with 8 bases between them. Germline loops: CDR1 GTSNPN, CDR2 SVGIG (reference sequence). This CDR3 reads CAWSGGRETQYF. CDR3 nucleotides: TGTGCCTGGAGTGGGGGCAGGGAGACCCAGTACTTC.

This clone was found once. The chain couples TRBV9 to TRBJ2-5, with 7 nucleotides matching TRBD2. Unmatched junction bases numbered 8, after V lost 1 base and J lost 5 bases. The CDR3 covers 15 residues. Germline V lookup: CDR1 SGDLS, CDR2 YYNGEE. The DNA of the CDR3 is TGTGCCAGCAGCGTATCAACTAGCGTAGTGGAGACCCAGTACTTC. Encoded protein: CASSVSTSVVETQYF. Based on the CDR3 plus reference TRBV9 and TRBJ2-5, the full variable domain is DSGVTQTPKHLITATGQRVTLRCSPRSGDLSVYWYQQSLDQGLQFLIQYYNGEERAKGNILERFSAQQFPDLHSELNLSSLELGDSALYFCASSVSTSVVETQYFGPGTRLLVL.

A few counts support this clone. The same CDR3 arises from other DNA sequences in this sample as well. The V and J genes are TRBV9 and TRBJ2-3, with TRBD1 matching over 7 bases. Germline assignment: CDR1 SGDLS and CDR2 YYNGEE. This CDR3 comprises 14 residues. V trimming: 2 bases; J trimming: 2 bases; junction bases outside the gene matches: 2. The CDR3 sequence is CASSVTGLTDTQYF. The CDR3 region has the DNA TGTGCCAGCAGCGTGACAGGGCTCACAGATACGCAGTATTTT. Full variable domain (missing parts from reference TRBV9 and TRBJ2-3): DSGVTQTPKHLITATGQRVTLRCSPRSGDLSVYWYQQSLDQGLQFLIQYYNGEERAKGNILERFSAQQFPDLHSELNLSSLELGDSALYFCASSVTGLTDTQYFGPGTRLTVL.

This clone was seen a handful of times. The rearrangement uses TRBV2 and TRBJ1-2; a possible D gene is TRBD1 (5 bases). CDR1 and CDR2 (germline): SNHLY, FYNNEI. Trimming pared 3 bases from V and 2 bases from J, leaving 7 bases between. The CDR3 contains 13 residues. CDR3 nucleotides: TGTGCCAGCAGTGAGGAGGGGAACTATGGCTACACCTTC. This gives the protein CASSEEGNYGYTF.